Presented here are 25 T cell receptor beta chains from one specimen sequenced in a study of blood T cell repertoires in COVID-19. Clones were sequenced by immunoSEQ multiplex PCR, and TCRdb holds only the in-frame ones, with some missing. The sample lists tens of thousands of clones, about four fifths seen once, with around 4.8% in the top ten. What was sequenced was peripheral blood. Receptors originate from a man older than 75 with COVID-19, enrolled during active disease.

The chain couples TRBV27 to TRBJ1-4, with D hard to call. CDR3 size: 15 residues. The germline gives CDR1 MNHEY, CDR2 SMNVEV (reference sequence). V lost 5 bases, J lost 3 bases, and 13 bases lay in between. The CDR3 loop is CASSHSLLANEKLFF. In nucleotides, the CDR3 is TGTGCCAGCAGTCACAGTCTTTTGGCTAATGAAAAACTGTTTTTT.

This clone occurred once. V is TRBV6-2 or TRBV6-3 and J is TRBJ1-1; 8 bases match TRBD1. Germline CDR1 reads MNHEY; CDR2 reads SVGEGT. The CDR3 has 14 amino acids. J gave up 6 bases and V 5 bases, and 8 bases lay outside the gene matches. The CDR3 loop is CASSRGQGGPEAFF. CDR3 bases: TGTGCCAGCAGTCGAGGACAGGGTGGTCCTGAAGCTTTCTTT.

V and J are TRBV12-3 or TRBV12-4 and TRBJ2-7; the D gene is possibly TRBD2 (5 bases). This CDR3 has 12 residues. Trimming pared 5 bases from V and 5 bases from J, leaving 10 bases between. CDR3 sequence reads: CASSRGRNEQYF. CDR3 coding DNA: TGTGCCAGCAGTCGAGGGAGAAACGAGCAGTACTTC.

The chain's CDR3 is CASSDNRGLRYTF. CDR3 DNA: TGTGCCAGCAGTGACAACAGGGGGTTGCGCTACACCTTC. V is TRBV6-1 and J is TRBJ1-2; 8 nucleotides line up with TRBD1. The CDR3 loop spans 13 amino acids. CDR1 and CDR2 (germline): MNHNS, SASEGT. The J segment lost 9 bases and the V segment lost 3 bases, leaving 6 bases of the junction unmatched.

This chain uses TRBV29-1 with TRBJ1-1; D might be TRBD1 (5 bases). The V gene lost 6 bases and the J gene lost 7 bases, with 15 bases spanning the gap. Germline V lookup: CDR1 SQVTM, CDR2 ANQGSEA. The CDR3 is 12 amino acids. The CDR3 here is CSVNPGQHEAFF. The CDR3 region has the DNA TGCAGCGTGAACCCAGGGCAACATGAAGCTTTCTTT.

The gene calls are TRBV7-3 and TRBJ1-6, with 9 bases identical to TRBD1. V was pared by 2 bases and J by 7 bases, with 12 bases of the junction left unmatched. CDR3 length equals 18 residues. Germline CDR1 is SGHTA and CDR2 is FQGTGA. The CDR3 nucleotides read TGTGCCAGCAGCTTATACCCCCCCGGACAGGGGATAAATTCACCCCTCCACTTT. This encodes CASSLYPPGQGINSPLHF.

This clone was observed once. The rearrangement uses TRBV29-1 and TRBJ2-1; D might be TRBD1 (6 bases). CDR3 length: 13 amino acids. CDR1 SQVTM and CDR2 ANQGSEA come from the germline V gene. With 8 bases removed from V and 4 bases from J, the gap between germline ends came to 15 bases. In DNA, the CDR3 is TGCAGCACCAGGGGAAGTGTATACAATGAGCAGTTCTTC. This encodes CSTRGSVYNEQFF.

V and J are TRBV3-1 (or the pseudogene TRBV3-2) and TRBJ2-2; 8 bases fit TRBD1. Unmatched junction bases numbered 1, after V lost 1 base and J lost 3 bases. This CDR3 region has 15 residues. Germline V lookup: CDR1 LGHDT, CDR2 YNNKEL (reference sequence). This CDR3 is CASSQGTGYTGELFF. The CDR3 DNA reads as TGTGCCAGCAGCCAAGGGACAGGGTACACCGGGGAGCTGTTTTTT.

This clone has only one observation. The chain links TRBV19 to TRBJ2-2; TRBD1 matches at 10 bases. The CDR3 is made up of 15 amino acids. Germline trimming cut 7 bases from V and 7 bases from J; bases unmatched to any gene: 9. Germline V gene lookup returns CDR1 LNHDA and CDR2 SQIVND (reference sequence). CDR3 nucleotide sequence: TGTGCCAGTACCAAGCGGGACAGGGGTAACGGGGAGCTGTTTTTT. Amino acid sequence: CASTKRDRGNGELFF.

V is TRBV6-5 and J is TRBJ1-1; D not certain. The germline V and J ends were trimmed by 0 bases and 2 bases, with 10 bases remaining between them. The CDR3 loop spans 15 amino acids. Germline values: CDR1 MNHEY, CDR2 SVGAGI. The CDR3 region has the DNA TGTGCCAGCAGTTACTCGTCCAGGATCAACACTGAAGCTTTCTTT. It specifies CASSYSSRINTEAFF.

The chain recombines TRBV3-1 (or the pseudogene TRBV3-2) with TRBJ2-2; D may be TRBD2 (5 bases). There are 16 residues in the CDR3. Germline V CDR1 and CDR2: LGHDT, YNNKEL (reference sequence). V lost 2 bases to trimming and J lost 5 bases, with 15 bases between them. Here the CDR3 reads CASSQPTGVGTGELFF. The DNA for the CDR3 is TGTGCCAGCAGCCAACCAACCGGGGTAGGGACCGGGGAGCTGTTTTTT.

For the CDR3, the DNA is TGTGCCAGCAGCCTTGGCCGGGGACTGGACGGCAATCAGCCCCAGCATTTT. The encoded protein is CASSLGRGLDGNQPQHF. The chain uses TRBV7-8 and TRBJ1-5, with D tentatively TRBD1 (5 bases). Germline CDR1 is SGHVS and CDR2 is FQNEAQ. CDR3 size: 17 residues. The germline V and J ends were trimmed by 5 bases and 2 bases, with 19 bases remaining between them.

The CDR3 coding sequence is TGCAGTGCTAGATCCAACTACGAGCAGTACTTC. Translated, it gives CSARSNYEQYF. V is TRBV20-1 and J is TRBJ2-7, with D uncertain. Per the germline V gene, CDR1 is DFQATT and CDR2 is SNEGSKA (reference sequence). The CDR3 totals 11 residues. V was shortened by 2 bases and J by 3 bases, with 5 bases between the two germline ends.

The rearrangement joins TRBV18 to TRBJ2-2; 8 bases map to TRBD2. Losses at the gene ends were 3 bases for V and 4 bases for J; bases not matched to a gene: 4. The CDR3 extends over 15 amino acids. CDR1 KGHSH and CDR2 LQKENI come from the germline V gene. The CDR3 loop reads CASSPSGSPTGELFF. CDR3 in DNA: TGTGCCAGCTCACCGAGCGGGAGCCCCACCGGGGAGCTGTTTTTT.

V usage is TRBV7-2 and J usage is TRBJ1-3; 7 bases are shared with TRBD1. V dropped 1 base and J dropped 0; count of bases not matched to a gene: 3. The CDR3 is 16 residues long. CDR1 and CDR2 from the germline V gene are SGHTA and FQGNSA. CDR3 in DNA: TGTGCCAGCAGCTTAGTCCCAGGGGGCTCTGGAAACACCATATATTTT. It specifies CASSLVPGGSGNTIYF.

The chain is built from TRBV19 and TRBJ2-5, with 7 bases aligning to TRBD2. The CDR3 has 15 amino acids. From germline, CDR1 is LNHDA and CDR2 SQIVND (reference sequence). Unmatched junction bases numbered 6, after V lost 3 bases and J lost 2 bases. CDR3 sequence reads: CASSITAGLQETQYF. The CDR3 coding sequence is TGTGCCAGTAGTATCACGGCGGGACTACAAGAGACCCAGTACTTC.

Turning to this clone: Germline and junction disagree at one end, which may indicate a read error. This chain links TRBV7-3 with TRBJ2-2; the match to TRBD2 covers 7 bases. CDR1 and CDR2 from the germline V gene are SGHTA and FQGTGA. The CDR3 length is 16 residues. The CDR3 coding sequence is TGCGCCAGCAGCTTCTTGGGGGGGACGAACACCGGGGAGCTGTTTTTT. Its protein is CASSFLGGTNTGELFF.

V is TRBV7-3 and J is TRBJ2-7; perhaps TRBD1 as D (6 bases). The ends were cut back, 2 bases at V and 7 bases at J, with 12 bases in the middle. Germline V gene data show CDR1 as SGHTA and CDR2 as FQGTGA. This CDR3 has 13 amino acids. The CDR3 sequence: CASSLAGVGEQYF. CDR3 sequence (DNA): TGTGCCAGCAGCTTAGCAGGGGTGGGTGAGCAGTACTTC.

The chain couples TRBV5-6 to TRBJ2-1, with TRBD2 matching over 12 bases. J gave up 7 bases and V 2 bases, and 4 bases lay outside the gene matches. CDR3 size: 15 residues. Germline V lookup: CDR1 SGHDT, CDR2 YYEEEE. The CDR3 DNA sequence: TGTGCCAGCAGCTTCCCCACTAGCGGGGGGAATGAGCAGTTCTTC. Translating it yields CASSFPTSGGNEQFF.

This clone was counted only a few times. The J gene is TRBJ1-2, the V gene TRBV7-2, with 8 bases that match TRBD1. The CDR3 has 14 amino acids. Trimming at V came to 5 bases and at J to 4 bases, leaving 6 bases not matched to a gene. Germline CDR1 and CDR2: SGHTA and FQGNSA. The CDR3 is CASSQAGGVYGYTF. In nucleotides, the CDR3 is TGTGCCAGCAGCCAGGCAGGGGGCGTCTATGGCTACACCTTC.

This chain connects TRBV7-3 to TRBJ2-3; D is ambiguous. This CDR3 region has 16 residues. Germline V lookup: CDR1 SGHTA, CDR2 FQGTGA. V was shortened by 5 bases and J by 0 bases, with 15 bases between the two germline ends. The CDR3, as DNA: TGTGCCAGCAGCCTTACAGAGTTTTCTAGCACAGATACGCAGTATTTT. Its translation: CASSLTEFSSTDTQYF.

This chain uses TRBV28 with TRBJ2-1; D unresolved. Germline loops: CDR1 MDHEN, CDR2 SYDVKM. The V gene lost 4 bases and the J gene lost 8 bases, with 6 bases spanning the gap. The CDR3 runs 11 residues. CDR3 amino acids: CASSYMDEQFF. CDR3 sequence (DNA): TGTGCCAGCAGTTACATGGATGAGCAGTTCTTC.

The chain is built from TRBV9 and TRBJ2-3, with 9 positions matching TRBD2. The J segment lost 3 bases and the V segment lost 2 bases, leaving 7 bases of the junction unmatched. The length of the CDR3 is 16 residues. Germline assignment: CDR1 SGDLS and CDR2 YYNGEE. The CDR3 coding sequence is TGTGCCAGCAGCGTTAGTATGACTAGCGGAACAGATACGCAGTATTTT. Translated, it gives CASSVSMTSGTDTQYF.

The chain couples TRBV28 to TRBJ2-2; 7 positions agree with TRBD1. Germline V gene lookup returns CDR1 MDHEN and CDR2 SYDVKM. J lost 3 bases, V lost 11 bases, and 6 bases had no gene match. The CDR3 is 13 residues long. As DNA, the CDR3 is TGTGCCGTAGGGACAGTGGACACCGGGGAGCTGTTTTTT. It encodes CAVGTVDTGELFF.

This clone was found once. One end of the junction is discordant with germline, which a read error may explain. The chain combines TRBV7-8 with TRBJ1-1; D may be TRBD1 (5 bases). Germline-derived CDR1 and CDR2 are SGHVS and FQNEAQ. This CDR3 comprises 16 residues. Here the CDR3 DNA reads TGTGCCAGCACCTTAGGTAGGGGCAATCGGCACACTGAAGCTTTCTTT. It translates to CASTLGRGNRHTEAFF.